The 10 T cell receptor beta chains below were found in one sample sequenced in a study of T cells in Graves' hyperthyroidism and ophthalmopathy. TCR beta CDR3 regions were amplified from RNA transcripts. First-round RT-PCR with HTBI primers amplified the TCR CDR3 region. TCRdb used MiXCR to reprocess the multiplex PCR reads, holding one entry per CDR3 protein. Among about 180,000 distinct CDR3 sequences listed, over 15% were seen once. The sample consisted of blood. The receptors were sampled from a woman aged 45-59 years with Graves' hyperthyroidism.

This clonotype was seen repeatedly, ten times or more. The chain uses TRBV3-1 and TRBJ1-1, with D perhaps TRBD1 (6 bases). The ends were cut back, 4 bases at V and 10 bases at J, with 10 bases in the middle. The CDR3 spans 11 residues. The V gene's germline CDR1 is LGHDT and CDR2 YNNKEL (reference sequence). CDR3 coding DNA: TGTGCCAGCAGCCCGGGGGGGCCAGCTTTCTTT. Encoded protein: CASSPGGPAFF.

This clonotype was seen many times. The rearrangement joins TRBV2 to TRBJ1-1, with 9 bases that match TRBD1. CDR3 length equals 18 residues. Germline-derived CDR1 and CDR2 are SNHLY and FYNNEI. Trimming took 5 bases from V and 1 from J; bases not matched to a gene: 14. The CDR3 loop reads CASSFPWDRVLSNTEAFF. The CDR3 bases are TGTGCCAGCAGTTTTCCCTGGGACAGGGTTCTTTCGAACACTGAAGCTTTCTTT. The full variable domain, with the rest looked up from reference TRBV2 and TRBJ1-1, is EPEVTQTPSHQVTQMGQEVILRCVPISNHLYFYWYRQILGQKVEFLVSFYNNEISEKSEIFDDQFSVERPDGSNFTLKIRSTKLEDSAMYFCASSFPWDRVLSNTEAFFGQGTRLTVV.

This clonotype was counted ten times or more. This chain joins TRBV7-2 and TRBJ2-7, with 9 bases identical to TRBD1. This CDR3 has 13 amino acids. With 4 bases clipped from V and 6 bases from J, the junction kept 4 bases outside the gene matches. CDR1 is SGHTA, CDR2 FQGNSA, per germline. CDR3 sequence reads: CASSSGQGIEQYF. Written as DNA, the CDR3 is TGTGCCAGCAGCTCGGGACAGGGAATCGAGCAGTACTTC. The full variable domain, with the rest looked up from reference TRBV7-2 and TRBJ2-7, is GAGVSQSPSNKVTEKGKDVELRCDPISGHTALYWYRQSLGQGLEFLIYFQGNSAPDKSGLPSDRFSAERTGGSVSTLTIQRTQQEDSAVYLCASSSGQGIEQYFGPGTRLTVT.

The V call is TRBV4-3, the J call TRBJ1-3, with a possible D match to TRBD1 (6 bases). Germline V gene data show CDR1 as LGHNA and CDR2 as YSLEER. There are 15 residues in the CDR3. V shed 3 bases and J shed 1 base, with 10 bases lying between them. CDR3 DNA sequence: TGCGCCAGCAGCCACCGACAGGTTTCTGGAAACACCATATATTTT. Protein product: CASSHRQVSGNTIYF.

This clonotype was detected many times. This chain links TRBV11-2 with TRBJ1-3; D is uncertain. Germline values: CDR1 SGHAT, CDR2 FQNNGV. This CDR3 is 14 amino acids long. The V end lost 1 base, the J end lost 0 bases, and 4 bases lay between the germline ends. This CDR3 is CASSLGYSGNTIYF. DNA of the CDR3: TGTGCCAGCAGCTTAGGATACTCTGGAAACACCATATATTTT. Variable domain in full (rest from reference TRBV11-2 and TRBJ1-3): EAGVAQSPRYKIIEKRQSVAFWCNPISGHATLYWYQQILGQGPKLLIQFQNNGVVDDSQLPKDRFSAERLKGVDSTLKIQPAKLEDSAVYLCASSLGYSGNTIYFGEGSWLTVV.

The gene calls are TRBV12-3 or TRBV12-4 and TRBJ1-6; D ambiguous. V shed 4 bases and J shed 7 bases, with 8 bases lying between them. CDR3 length: 13 amino acids. The DNA for the CDR3 is TGTGCCAGCAGTTGGGCCACCAATTCACCCCTCCACTTT. Protein: CASSWATNSPLHF.

This clonotype occurred many times. The CDR3 is CASNLQGLGNQPQHF. In DNA, the CDR3 is TGTGCCAGCAACCTACAGGGGTTGGGCAATCAGCCCCAGCATTTT. The chain employs TRBV2 and TRBJ1-5, with 7 bases identical to TRBD1. CDR1 and CDR2 from the germline V gene are SNHLY and FYNNEI. The CDR3 has 15 amino acids. The V gene end was trimmed by 7 bases and the J gene end by 2 bases; junction bases not matched to a gene: 8.

This clonotype was recorded at least ten times. The chain recombines TRBV7-9 with TRBJ2-7, with 8 bases aligning to TRBD1. The CDR3 spans 17 residues. The V and J ends lost 1 base and 5 bases, in that order; junction bases with no gene match: 13. Germline V gene sequence: CDR1 SEHNR, CDR2 FQNEAQ (reference sequence). The CDR3 DNA sequence: TGTGCCAGCAGCTTAGAACTTAGAAGCCAGGGGGCCCACGAGCAGTACTTC. It yields the protein CASSLELRSQGAHEQYF.

This clonotype was recorded many times. The V and J genes are TRBV19 and TRBJ2-7; D possibly corresponds to TRBD2 (6 bases). Germline loops: CDR1 LNHDA, CDR2 SQIVND (reference sequence). V gave up 6 bases and J gave up 1 base, with 10 bases separating them. The CDR3 runs to 13 residues. CDR3 in amino acids: CASRKGTSYEQYF. The CDR3, as DNA: TGTGCCAGTAGGAAGGGGACTTCCTACGAGCAGTACTTC.

This clonotype came up many times. The genes are TRBV5-6 and TRBJ2-7; possibly TRBD2 for D (5 bases). The CDR3 contains 16 residues. The V and J ends lost 4 bases and 1 base respectively, with 18 bases between them. Germline V gene data show CDR1 as SGHDT and CDR2 as YYEEEE. The CDR3 sequence is CASSPSSGMSSYEQYF. As DNA, the CDR3 is TGTGCCAGCAGCCCGAGCAGCGGTATGAGTTCCTACGAGCAGTACTTC.